The 4 T cell receptor beta chains in this list originate from one sample, sequenced in a study of cytomegalovirus exposure and HLA in healthy donors. The PCR made use of 60 Vbeta and 13 Jbeta primers. Generated by immunoSEQ multiplex PCR, the TCRdb table keeps only in-frame clones and is missing some. The data contain more than 90,000 clones, around 76% of them singletons. The sequenced sample was PBMCs. The receptors here all came from a man over 45 in good health and CMV-seropositive.

The chain has TRBV7-9 and TRBJ2-3; 7 bases are a match to TRBD1. The V segment lost 5 bases and the J segment 2 bases; nucleotides outside the gene matches: 16. Looked up from germline, CDR1 is SEHNR and CDR2 is FQNEAQ (reference sequence). The CDR3 is 18 residues long. The CDR3 DNA is TGTGCCAGCAGCGCTCCCGGGACAGCCAGTCTCTACACAGATACGCAGTATTTT. Protein product: CASSAPGTASLYTDTQYF.

The chain couples TRBV27 to TRBJ2-3; TRBD1 matches at 7 bases. Germline CDR1 and CDR2: MNHEY and SMNVEV (reference sequence). The J segment lost 3 bases and the V segment lost 3 bases, leaving 6 bases of the junction unmatched. CDR3 length: 15 amino acids. The CDR3 DNA is TGTGCCAGCAGTTTCGGACAGGCGAGGACAGATACGCAGTATTTT. Amino acid sequence: CASSFGQARTDTQYF.

This clone occurred once. The V call is TRBV2, the J call TRBJ1-5; possibly TRBD1 for D (5 bases). Germline assignment: CDR1 SNHLY and CDR2 FYNNEI. The CDR3 has 15 residues. Deletions cut 6 bases from V and 1 base from J, with 13 bases between. The CDR3 loop is CASRPQGGSNQPQHF. CDR3 coding DNA: TGTGCCAGCAGGCCTCAGGGTGGAAGCAATCAGCCCCAGCATTTT.

The chain recombines TRBV7-9 with TRBJ1-1; D may be TRBD1 (6 bases). Looked up from germline, CDR1 is SEHNR and CDR2 is FQNEAQ (reference sequence). This CDR3 spans 13 amino acids. Trimming left V 2 bases short and J 4 bases short, with 8 bases between. In DNA, the CDR3 is TGTGCCAGCAGCTTAACAGGGAGCACTGAAGCTTTCTTT. It encodes CASSLTGSTEAFF.